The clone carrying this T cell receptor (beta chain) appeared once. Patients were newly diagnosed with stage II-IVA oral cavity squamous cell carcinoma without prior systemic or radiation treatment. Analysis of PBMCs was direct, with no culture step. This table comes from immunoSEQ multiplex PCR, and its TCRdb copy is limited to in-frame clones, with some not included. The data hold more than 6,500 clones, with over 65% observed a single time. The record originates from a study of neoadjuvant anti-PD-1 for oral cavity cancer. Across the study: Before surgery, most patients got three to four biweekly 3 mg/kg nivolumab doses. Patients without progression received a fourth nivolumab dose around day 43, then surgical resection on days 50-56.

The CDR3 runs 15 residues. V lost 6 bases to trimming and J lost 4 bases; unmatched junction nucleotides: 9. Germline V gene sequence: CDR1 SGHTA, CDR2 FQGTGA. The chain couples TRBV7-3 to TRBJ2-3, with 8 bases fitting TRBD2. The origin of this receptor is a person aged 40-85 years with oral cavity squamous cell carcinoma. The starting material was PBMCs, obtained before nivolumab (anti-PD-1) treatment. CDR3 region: CASSELAGTPDTQYF. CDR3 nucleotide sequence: TGTGCCAGCAGTGAGTTAGCGGGGACCCCAGATACGCAGTATTTT.